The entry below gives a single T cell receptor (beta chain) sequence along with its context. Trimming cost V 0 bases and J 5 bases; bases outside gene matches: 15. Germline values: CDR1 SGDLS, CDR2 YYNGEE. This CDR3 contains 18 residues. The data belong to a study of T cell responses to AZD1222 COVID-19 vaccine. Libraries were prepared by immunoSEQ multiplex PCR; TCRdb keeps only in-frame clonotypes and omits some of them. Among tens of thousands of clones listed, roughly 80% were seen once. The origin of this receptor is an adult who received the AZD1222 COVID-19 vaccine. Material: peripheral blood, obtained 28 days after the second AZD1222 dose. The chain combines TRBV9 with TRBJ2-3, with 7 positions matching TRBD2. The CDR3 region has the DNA TGTGCCAGCAGCGTAGAATCCTCGGGCAGCGGGGTGGGAGATACGCAGTATTTT. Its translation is CASSVESSGSGVGDTQYF.